This T cell receptor beta chain was recovered during a study of blood T cell repertoires in COVID-19. Looking at the study overall: Specimens from acute and convalescent COVID-19 originated in the United States, Italy and Spain.

In the original analysis: The assay estimated nucleated cells by amplifying reference gene primers. The method was immunoSEQ multiplex PCR; TCRdb's version includes in-frame clones alone and lacks a portion of them. V and J calls and clone size are given by that table; D and trimming were obtained from the DNA. The data show some 700,000 clones, approximately 90% seen once. This TCR came from a woman between 18 and 30 years old with acute or convalescent COVID-19. Material for sequencing was peripheral blood.

This CDR3 is CASSLVSTNEQFF. DNA of the CDR3: TGTGCCAGCAGCTTAGTTAGTACCAATGAGCAGTTCTTC. J is TRBJ2-1 and V is TRBV7-8; D gene unclear. Germline V CDR1 and CDR2: SGHVS, FQNEAQ. V dropped 1 base and J dropped 6 bases, with 7 bases sitting between them. The CDR3 totals 13 residues.